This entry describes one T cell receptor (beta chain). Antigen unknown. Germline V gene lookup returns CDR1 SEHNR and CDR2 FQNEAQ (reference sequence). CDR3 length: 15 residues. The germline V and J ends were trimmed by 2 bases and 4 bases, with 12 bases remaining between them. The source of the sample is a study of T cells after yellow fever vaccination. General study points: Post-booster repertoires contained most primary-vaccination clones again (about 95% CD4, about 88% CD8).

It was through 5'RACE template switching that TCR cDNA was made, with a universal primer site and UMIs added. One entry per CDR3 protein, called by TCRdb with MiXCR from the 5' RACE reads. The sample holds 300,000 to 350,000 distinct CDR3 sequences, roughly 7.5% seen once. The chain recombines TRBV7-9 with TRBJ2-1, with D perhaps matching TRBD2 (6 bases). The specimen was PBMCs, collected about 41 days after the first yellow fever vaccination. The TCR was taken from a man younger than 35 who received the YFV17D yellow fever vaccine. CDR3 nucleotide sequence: TGTGCCAGCAGCTTATACGGGGGTACTTACAATGAGCAGTTCTTC. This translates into CASSLYGGTYNEQFF.